This is a list of T cell receptor beta chains from one sample in a study of T cell repertoires in cytomegalovirus infection. The antigens of these receptors remain unknown. TCRdb re-derived calls from the reads in MiXCR, one entry per CDR3 protein. The sample records 150,000 to 200,000 distinct CDR3 sequences, 20% to 25% being singletons. The specimen comprised CD8+ T cells from cultured PBMCs, sampled from culture after CMV antigen stimulation. The receptors derive from a human donor in good health (CMV status not recorded). Some clones in this sample may be carry-over from other donors' samples. The CDR3 runs from the conserved cysteine through the conserved F or W. The D gene is left open where the match is weak. Rows give clone size only sometimes, using once, few, many, or a class for an expanded clone.

v_gene,j_gene,d_gene,abundance,CDR3nt,CDR3aa
TRBV12-3/TRBV12-4,TRBJ1-2,TRBD1,-,TGTGCCAGCAGCTTGCCACACTGGACAGGGCGGTCAGCTAACTATGGCTACACCTTC,CASSLPHWTGRSANYGYTF
TRBV11-2,TRBJ1-2,-,few,TGTGCCAGCAGCTACACCGGGGGCAGTCCTGGAGGCTACACCTTC,CASSYTGGSPGGYTF
TRBV27,TRBJ2-3,-,-,TGTGCCAGCAGTGTTTACCGAAGCACAGATACGCAGTATTTT,CASSVYRSTDTQYF
TRBV7-9,TRBJ2-7,-,few,TGTGCCAGCAGCGGGCAAGAGATGGGCTCCTACGAGCAGTACTTC,CASSGQEMGSYEQYF
TRBV27,TRBJ1-5,TRBD1,few,TGTGCCAGCAGTCCCCGGACAGGGCTGAAGCCCCAGCATTTT,CASSPRTGLKPQHF
TRBV6-2/TRBV6-3,TRBJ2-2,-,-,TGTGCCAGCAGCTCGCGGACCGTCTATGGGGAGCTGTTTTTT,CASSSRTVYGELFF
TRBV2,TRBJ1-5,-,-,TGTGCCAGCAGTGAAGTATATAGCAATCAGCCCCAGCATTTT,CASSEVYSNQPQHF
TRBV24-1,TRBJ2-1,-,few,TGTGCCACCAGTGATTTGCGCGGAAATGAGCAGTTCTTC,CATSDLRGNEQFF
TRBV30,TRBJ2-1,-,many,TGTGCCTGGAGTGTAAGTTGGAATGAGCAGTTCTTC,CAWSVSWNEQFF
TRBV7-8,TRBJ1-2,-,-,TGTGCCAGCAGCTTAGCGCTGGGGCAGGGCCCGGGAGGCTACACCTTC,CASSLALGQGPGGYTF
TRBV7-2,TRBJ2-1,-,-,TGTGCCAGCAGCTTAGTTCTGAGCTCCTACAATGAGCAGTTCTTC,CASSLVLSSYNEQFF
TRBV6-1,TRBJ2-1,TRBD2,few,TGTGCCAGCAGTGATATCGGGGGGGAGGCGTACAATGAGCAGTTCTTC,CASSDIGGEAYNEQFF
TRBV27,TRBJ2-5,TRBD2,-,TGTGCCAGCTCGCGGGGATTAGCGGGGCATAAAGAGACCCAGTACTTC,CASSRGLAGHKETQYF
TRBV9,TRBJ1-2,-,few,TGTGCTACCGGGGGAGTACATGGCTACACCTTC,CATGGVHGYTF
TRBV6-6,TRBJ1-4,TRBD1,-,TGTGCCAGCGGCTCGACGCAGGGACAGGATGAAAAACTGTTTTTT,CASGSTQGQDEKLFF
TRBV29-1,TRBJ1-3,-,few,TGCAGCGTTGAGCGCGAGGACACCATATATTTT,CSVEREDTIYF
TRBV24-1,TRBJ2-1,TRBD1,-,TGTGCCACCAGTGATTGGACAGGGGAAGATATTCCCTACAATGAGCAGTTCTTC,CATSDWTGEDIPYNEQFF
TRBV4-1,TRBJ2-7,-,-,TGCGCCAGCGCCACCGCCTACGAGCAGTACTTC,CASATAYEQYF
TRBV7-9,TRBJ2-7,TRBD1,few,TGTGCCAGCAGCTTAAGGGCCGACAGGGATTCCTACGAGCAGTACTTC,CASSLRADRDSYEQYF
TRBV6-2/TRBV6-3,TRBJ2-1,-,-,TGTGCCAGCAGTTACTTTGCGACTCAAAATGAGCAGTTCTTC,CASSYFATQNEQFF
TRBV12-3/TRBV12-4,TRBJ1-2,-,-,TGTGCCAGCAGTTTAGGTGACGCCTACACCTTC,CASSLGDAYTF
TRBV24-1,TRBJ1-2,-,few,TGTGCCACCAGTGATCGGGACGGGACGGTCTATGGCTACACCTTC,CATSDRDGTVYGYTF
TRBV7-9,TRBJ1-1,-,-,TGTGCCAGCAGGTGGGAGCCTGAAGCTTTCTTT,CASRWEPEAFF
TRBV7-9,TRBJ2-7,-,few,TGTGCCAGCAGTCCCCCACAGGCCCCGTACGAGCAGTACTTC,CASSPPQAPYEQYF
TRBV10-3,TRBJ2-3,TRBD2,once,TGTGCCATCAGTGAAGGACTAGCGGGGGAGGTAGATACGCAGTATTTT,CAISEGLAGEVDTQYF
TRBV27,TRBJ2-1,TRBD2,few,TGTGCCAGCAGTCTGAATAGCGGGGGCAGCTCCTACAATGAGCAGTTCTTC,CASSLNSGGSSYNEQFF
TRBV7-2,TRBJ2-1,TRBD1,few,TGTGCCAGCAGCCGAATACGAACAGGGGTTTACAATGAGCAGTTCTTC,CASSRIRTGVYNEQFF
TRBV11-3,TRBJ1-1,-,few,TGTGCCAGCAGCTTACCCTATACCGGGCTCTTCAACACTGAAGCTTTCTTT,CASSLPYTGLFNTEAFF
TRBV11-2,TRBJ2-4,-,few,TGTGCCAGCAGCTTCCTAAGGACCGAGACAAAGCTAGCCAAAAACATTCAGTACTTC,CASSFLRTETKLAKNIQYF
TRBV7-8,TRBJ2-7,TRBD1,-,TGTGCCAGCAGCTTACGCCTCCAGGGGGACGAGCAGTACTTC,CASSLRLQGDEQYF
TRBV4-1,TRBJ1-1,TRBD1,few,TGCGCCAGCAGCTTCTTCGGGACAGGGGGCGAGAACACTGAAGCTTTCTTT,CASSFFGTGGENTEAFF
TRBV7-2,TRBJ2-2,-,few,TGTGCCAGCAGCTTAGCGCATGGGGGCCTGGCGAACACCGGGGAGCTGTTTTTT,CASSLAHGGLANTGELFF
TRBV7-6,TRBJ2-7,-,-,TGTGCCAGCAGCTTACCCCCTTCCGAGCAGTACTTC,CASSLPPSEQYF
TRBV6-1,TRBJ2-5,-,-,TGTGCCAGCAGTGAAGCCCTAGTGATACAAGAGACCCAGTACTTC,CASSEALVIQETQYF
TRBV24-1,TRBJ2-3,-,-,TGTGCCACCAGTGATTTTGGGAGCACAGATACGCAGTATTTT,CATSDFGSTDTQYF
TRBV9,TRBJ1-1,-,-,TGTGCCAGCAGCCGAGGGGGAATGAACACTGAAGCTTTCTTT,CASSRGGMNTEAFF
TRBV7-9,TRBJ1-1,TRBD1,-,TGTGCCAGCAGTTCAAAGCGGGACAGGGGAACTGAAGCTTTCTTT,CASSSKRDRGTEAFF
TRBV4-3,TRBJ2-1,-,few,TGCGCCAGCAGCCAAGAAGGGACGCCCTCCTACAATGAGCAGTTCTTC,CASSQEGTPSYNEQFF
TRBV12-3/TRBV12-4,TRBJ1-4,-,few,TGTGCCAGCGCAGGCGGAACTAATGAAAAACTGTTTTTT,CASAGGTNEKLFF
TRBV6-5,TRBJ1-1,-,few,TGTGCCAGCAGTTACTCCGGGGGTATGGGCACTGAAGCTTTCTTT,CASSYSGGMGTEAFF
TRBV7-6,TRBJ2-1,-,few,TGTGCCAGCAGCTTAGCGGGGATTCCTACCTCCAATGAGCAGTTCTTC,CASSLAGIPTSNEQFF
TRBV20-1,TRBJ2-7,-,few,TGCAGTGCTAGAGGGACAGCAGACTACGAGCAGTACTTC,CSARGTADYEQYF
TRBV6-5,TRBJ2-3,-,-,TGTGCCAGCCTGGAAGTAAGCACAGATACGCAGTATTTT,CASLEVSTDTQYF
TRBV7-2,TRBJ1-2,TRBD1,many,TGTGCCAGCAGCTTAGAGAGGGGGACAGGGGAGTTGAATGGCTACACCTTC,CASSLERGTGELNGYTF
TRBV7-8,TRBJ2-1,-,many,TGTGCCAGCAGCTTAAATCGAGATGAGCAGTTCTTC,CASSLNRDEQFF
TRBV6-1,TRBJ2-3,TRBD2,-,TGTGCCAGCAGTGAAGCTTGGCTAGCGGGGGGCACAGATACGCAGTATTTT,CASSEAWLAGGTDTQYF
TRBV12-3/TRBV12-4,TRBJ2-5,TRBD2,-,TGTGCCAGCAGGGACACGGGGGGTGAGACCCAGTACTTC,CASRDTGGETQYF
TRBV3-1,TRBJ2-7,-,few,TGTGCCAGCAGCCAATTCAAAACAGGGCCTTACGAGCAGTACTTC,CASSQFKTGPYEQYF
TRBV6-2/TRBV6-3,TRBJ1-1,-,many,TGTGCCAGCAGTTACTCGTGGGGGAACACTGAAGCTTTCTTT,CASSYSWGNTEAFF
TRBV7-6,TRBJ2-1,TRBD2,few,TGTGCCAGCAGCTTAGGTAGCGGGGAAAGCTCCTACAATGAGCAGTTCTTC,CASSLGSGESSYNEQFF
TRBV6-5,TRBJ1-5,-,-,TGTGCCAGCAGCAGACAACCGAATCAGCCCCAGCATTTT,CASSRQPNQPQHF
TRBV6-4,TRBJ2-3,TRBD2,-,TGTGCCAGCAGTGAGTCGGGGGGAAGCACAGATACGCAGTATTTT,CASSESGGSTDTQYF
TRBV7-8,TRBJ2-3,TRBD2,few,TGTGCCAGCAGCGGGGGACTAGGGGGCACAGATACGCAGTATTTT,CASSGGLGGTDTQYF
TRBV6-6,TRBJ1-6,-,-,TGTGCCAGCAGCGGAACGGGGGTGGGGAATTCACCCCTCCACTTT,CASSGTGVGNSPLHF
TRBV2,TRBJ1-1,-,few,TGTGCCAGCAGTGAGGGGGGGCGTCGCACTGAAGCTTTCTTT,CASSEGGRRTEAFF